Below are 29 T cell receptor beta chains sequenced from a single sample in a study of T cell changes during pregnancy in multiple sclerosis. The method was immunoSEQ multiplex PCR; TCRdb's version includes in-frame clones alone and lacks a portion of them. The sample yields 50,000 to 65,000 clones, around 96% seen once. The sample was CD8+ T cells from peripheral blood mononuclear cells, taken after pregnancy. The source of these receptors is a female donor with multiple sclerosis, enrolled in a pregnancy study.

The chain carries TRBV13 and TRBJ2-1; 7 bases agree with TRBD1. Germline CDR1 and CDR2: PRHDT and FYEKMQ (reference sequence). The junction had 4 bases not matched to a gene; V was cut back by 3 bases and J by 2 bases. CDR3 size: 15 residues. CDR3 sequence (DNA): TGTGCCAGCAGCTTCACAGGGGCCACCTACAATGAGCAGTTCTTC. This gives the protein CASSFTGATYNEQFF.

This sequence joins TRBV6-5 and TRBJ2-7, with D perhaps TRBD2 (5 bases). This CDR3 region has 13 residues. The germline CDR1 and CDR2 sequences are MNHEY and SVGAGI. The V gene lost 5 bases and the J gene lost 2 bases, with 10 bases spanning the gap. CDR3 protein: CASSPGFPYEQYF. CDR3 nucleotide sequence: TGTGCCAGCAGTCCGGGATTCCCCTACGAGCAGTACTTC.

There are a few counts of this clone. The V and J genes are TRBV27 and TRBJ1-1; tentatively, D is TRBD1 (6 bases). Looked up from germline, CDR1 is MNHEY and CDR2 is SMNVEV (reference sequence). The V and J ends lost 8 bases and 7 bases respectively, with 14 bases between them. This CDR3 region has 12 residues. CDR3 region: CASRKGEREAFF. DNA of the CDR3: TGTGCCAGCCGAAAGGGGGAGCGTGAAGCTTTCTTT.

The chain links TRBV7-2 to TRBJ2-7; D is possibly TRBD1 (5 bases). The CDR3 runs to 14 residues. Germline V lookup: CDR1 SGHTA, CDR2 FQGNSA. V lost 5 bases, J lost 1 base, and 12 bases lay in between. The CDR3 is CASSQSQGSYEQYF. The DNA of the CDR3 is TGTGCCAGCAGCCAAAGCCAGGGATCCTACGAGCAGTACTTC.

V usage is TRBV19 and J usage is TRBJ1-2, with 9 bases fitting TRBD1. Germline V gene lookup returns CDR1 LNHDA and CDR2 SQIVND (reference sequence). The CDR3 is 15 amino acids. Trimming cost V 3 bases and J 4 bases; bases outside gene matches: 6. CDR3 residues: CASSIGQGRGYGYTF. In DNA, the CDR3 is TGTGCCAGTAGTATCGGACAGGGGAGGGGCTATGGCTACACCTTC.

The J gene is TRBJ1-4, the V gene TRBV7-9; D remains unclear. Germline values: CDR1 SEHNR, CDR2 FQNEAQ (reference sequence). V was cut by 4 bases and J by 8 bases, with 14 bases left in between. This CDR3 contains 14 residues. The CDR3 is CASSSLAGSEKLFF. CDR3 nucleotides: TGTGCCAGCAGCTCTTTAGCGGGATCAGAAAAACTGTTTTTT. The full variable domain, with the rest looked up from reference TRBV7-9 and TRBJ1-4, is DTGVSQNPRHKITKRGQNVTFRCDPISEHNRLYWYRQTLGQGPEFLTYFQNEAQLEKSRLLSDRFSAERPKGSFSTLEIQRTEQGDSAMYLCASSSLAGSEKLFFGSGTQLSVL.

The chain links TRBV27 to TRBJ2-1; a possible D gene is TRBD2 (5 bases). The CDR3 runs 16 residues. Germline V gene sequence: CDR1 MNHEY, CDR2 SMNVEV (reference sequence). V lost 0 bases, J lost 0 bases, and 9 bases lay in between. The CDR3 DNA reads TGTGCCAGCAGTTTATCGAGCGGTCTCTCCTACAATGAGCAGTTCTTC. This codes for CASSLSSGLSYNEQFF.

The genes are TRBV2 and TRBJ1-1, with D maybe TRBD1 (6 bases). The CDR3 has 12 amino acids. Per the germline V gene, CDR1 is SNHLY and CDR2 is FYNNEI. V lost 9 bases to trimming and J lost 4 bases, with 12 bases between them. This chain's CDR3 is CARNRVTTEAFF. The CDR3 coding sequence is TGTGCCAGAAACAGGGTGACCACTGAAGCTTTCTTT.

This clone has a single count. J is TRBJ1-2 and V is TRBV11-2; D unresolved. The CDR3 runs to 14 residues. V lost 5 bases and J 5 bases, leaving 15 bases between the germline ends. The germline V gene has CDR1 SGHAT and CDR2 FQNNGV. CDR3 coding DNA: TGTGCCAGCAGCCCCAGCCCCGCGGGTTATGGCTACACCTTC. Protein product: CASSPSPAGYGYTF.

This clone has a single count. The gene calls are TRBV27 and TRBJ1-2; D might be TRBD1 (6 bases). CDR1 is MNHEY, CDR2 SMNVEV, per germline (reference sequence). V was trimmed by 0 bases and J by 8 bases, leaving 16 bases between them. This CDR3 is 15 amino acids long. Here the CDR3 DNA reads TGTGCCAGCAGTTTATCCCTGGGGGCCTCAGAGGGCTACACCTTC. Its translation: CASSLSLGASEGYTF.

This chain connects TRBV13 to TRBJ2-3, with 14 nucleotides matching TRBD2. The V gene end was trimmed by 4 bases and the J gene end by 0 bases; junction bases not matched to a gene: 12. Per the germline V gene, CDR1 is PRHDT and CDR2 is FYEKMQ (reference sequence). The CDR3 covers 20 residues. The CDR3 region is CASSSRAGTSGGPSTDTQYF. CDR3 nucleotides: TGTGCCAGCAGCTCTCGGGCCGGGACTAGCGGGGGACCTAGCACAGATACGCAGTATTTT.

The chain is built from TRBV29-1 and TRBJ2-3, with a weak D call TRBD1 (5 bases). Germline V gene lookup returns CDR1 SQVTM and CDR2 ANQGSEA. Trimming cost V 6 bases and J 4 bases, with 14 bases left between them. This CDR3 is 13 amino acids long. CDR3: CSVPGRQPDTQYF. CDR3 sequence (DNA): TGCAGCGTCCCAGGACGACAGCCAGATACGCAGTATTTT.

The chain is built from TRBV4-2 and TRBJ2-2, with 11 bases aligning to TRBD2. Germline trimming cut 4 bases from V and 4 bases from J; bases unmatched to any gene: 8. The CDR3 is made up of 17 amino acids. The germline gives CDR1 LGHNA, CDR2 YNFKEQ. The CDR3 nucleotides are TGTGCCAGCAGCCTGACTAGCGGGGATCCCATCACCGGGGAGCTGTTTTTT. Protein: CASSLTSGDPITGELFF.

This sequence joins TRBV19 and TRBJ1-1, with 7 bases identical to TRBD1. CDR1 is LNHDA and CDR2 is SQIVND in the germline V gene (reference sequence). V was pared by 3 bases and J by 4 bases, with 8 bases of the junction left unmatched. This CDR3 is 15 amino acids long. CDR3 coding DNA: TGTGCCAGTAGTATGTTTCAGGGGGTGACCACTGAAGCTTTCTTT. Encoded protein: CASSMFQGVTTEAFF.

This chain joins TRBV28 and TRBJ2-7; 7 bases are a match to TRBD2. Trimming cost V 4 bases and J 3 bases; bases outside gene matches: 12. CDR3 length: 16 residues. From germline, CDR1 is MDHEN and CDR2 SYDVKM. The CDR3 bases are TGTGCCAGCAGTTCTTTTTCTAGCGGAGTTCGCTACGAGCAGTACTTC. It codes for CASSSFSSGVRYEQYF.

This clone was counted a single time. This CDR3 reads CASRNSGGAGYGYTF. In nucleotides, the CDR3 is TGTGCCAGCAGAAACTCAGGGGGCGCGGGCTATGGCTACACCTTC. The chain carries TRBV2 and TRBJ1-2, with 8 nucleotides matching TRBD1. The CDR3 sequence is 15 residues long. Germline values: CDR1 SNHLY, CDR2 FYNNEI. V was clipped by 6 bases and J by 4 bases; unmatched bases: 10.

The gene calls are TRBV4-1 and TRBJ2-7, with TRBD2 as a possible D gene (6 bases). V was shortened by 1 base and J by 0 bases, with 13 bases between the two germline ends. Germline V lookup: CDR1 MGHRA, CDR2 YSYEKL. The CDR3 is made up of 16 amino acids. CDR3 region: CASSQAEEGLSYEQYF. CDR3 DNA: TGCGCCAGCAGCCAAGCTGAGGAGGGTCTCTCCTACGAGCAGTACTTC.

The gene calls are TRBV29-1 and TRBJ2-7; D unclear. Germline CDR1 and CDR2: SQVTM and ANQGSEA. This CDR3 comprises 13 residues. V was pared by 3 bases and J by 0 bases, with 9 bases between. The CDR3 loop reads CSVDIGNSYEQYF. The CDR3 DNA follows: TGCAGCGTTGATATTGGCAACTCCTACGAGCAGTACTTC.

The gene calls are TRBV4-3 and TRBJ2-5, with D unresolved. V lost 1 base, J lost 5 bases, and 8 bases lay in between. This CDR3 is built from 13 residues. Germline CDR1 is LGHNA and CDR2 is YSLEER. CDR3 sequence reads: CASSQVVGETQYF. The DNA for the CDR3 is TGCGCCAGCAGCCAAGTAGTCGGGGAGACCCAGTACTTC.

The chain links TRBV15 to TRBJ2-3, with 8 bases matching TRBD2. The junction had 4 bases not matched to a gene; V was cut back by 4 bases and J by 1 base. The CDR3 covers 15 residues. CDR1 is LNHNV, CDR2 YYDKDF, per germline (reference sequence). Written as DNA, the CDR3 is TGTGCCACCAGCACGAGGCGGGAGGGCACAGATACGCAGTATTTT. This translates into CATSTRREGTDTQYF.

The CDR3 coding sequence is TGTGCAAGTCGATTTGGACTAGTGTCCTACGAGCAGTACTTC. The encoded protein is CASRFGLVSYEQYF. The chain has TRBV12-2 and TRBJ2-7; the table names TRBD2, a call not compared with the DNA. TRBV12-2 is given as a pseudogene. The CDR3 spans 14 residues.

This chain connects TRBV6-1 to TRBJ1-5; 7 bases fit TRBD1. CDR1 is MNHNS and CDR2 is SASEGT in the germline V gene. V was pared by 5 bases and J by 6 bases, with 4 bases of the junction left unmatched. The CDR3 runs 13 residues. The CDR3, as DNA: TGTGCCAGCAGTACAGGGGTTCGTCAGCCCCAGCATTTT. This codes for CASSTGVRQPQHF.

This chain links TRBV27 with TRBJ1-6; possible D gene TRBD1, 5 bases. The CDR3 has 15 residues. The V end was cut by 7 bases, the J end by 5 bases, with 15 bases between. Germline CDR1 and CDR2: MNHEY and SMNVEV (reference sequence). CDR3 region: CASTLRAGNNSPLHF. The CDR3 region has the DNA TGTGCCAGCACCCTCAGGGCGGGGAATAATTCACCCCTCCACTTT.

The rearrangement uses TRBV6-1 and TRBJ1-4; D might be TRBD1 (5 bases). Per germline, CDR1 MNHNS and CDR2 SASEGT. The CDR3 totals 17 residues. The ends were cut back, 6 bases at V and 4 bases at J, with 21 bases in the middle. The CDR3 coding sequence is TGTGCCAGCAGAGAACCTCCTCGACAAGGGGATAATGAAAAACTGTTTTTT. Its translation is CASREPPRQGDNEKLFF.

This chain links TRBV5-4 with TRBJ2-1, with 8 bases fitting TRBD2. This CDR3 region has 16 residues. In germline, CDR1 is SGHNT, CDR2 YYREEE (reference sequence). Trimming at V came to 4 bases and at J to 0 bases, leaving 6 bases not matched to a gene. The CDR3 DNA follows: TGTGCCAGCAGCCGGGGGGGGAGTAGCTCCTACAATGAGCAGTTCTTC. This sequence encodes CASSRGGSSSYNEQFF.

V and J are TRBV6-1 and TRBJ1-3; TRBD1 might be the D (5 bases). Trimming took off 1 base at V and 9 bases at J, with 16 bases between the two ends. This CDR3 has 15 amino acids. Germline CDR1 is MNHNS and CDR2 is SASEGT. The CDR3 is CASSEVGLSGSTIYF. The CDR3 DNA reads TGTGCCAGCAGTGAAGTGGGGCTTTCGGGTAGCACCATATATTTT.

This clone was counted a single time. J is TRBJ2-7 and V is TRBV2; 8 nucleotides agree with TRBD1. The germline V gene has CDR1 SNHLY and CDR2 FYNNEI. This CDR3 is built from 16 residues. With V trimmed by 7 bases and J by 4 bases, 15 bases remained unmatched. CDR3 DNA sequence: TGTGCCAGCACTACCAACCGGGACAGGAGGACATACGAGCAGTACTTC. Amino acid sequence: CASTTNRDRRTYEQYF.

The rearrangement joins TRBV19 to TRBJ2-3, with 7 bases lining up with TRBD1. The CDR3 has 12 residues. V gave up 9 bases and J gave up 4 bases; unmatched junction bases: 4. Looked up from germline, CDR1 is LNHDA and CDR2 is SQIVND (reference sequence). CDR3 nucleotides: TGTGCCAGCCGACAGGGTCCAGATACGCAGTATTTT. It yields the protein CASRQGPDTQYF. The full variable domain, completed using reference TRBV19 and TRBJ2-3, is DGGITQSPKYLFRKEGQNVTLSCEQNLNHDAMYWYRQDPGQGLRLIYYSQIVNDFQKGDIAEGYSVSREKKESFPLTVTSAQKNPTAFYLCASRQGPDTQYFGPGTRLTVL.

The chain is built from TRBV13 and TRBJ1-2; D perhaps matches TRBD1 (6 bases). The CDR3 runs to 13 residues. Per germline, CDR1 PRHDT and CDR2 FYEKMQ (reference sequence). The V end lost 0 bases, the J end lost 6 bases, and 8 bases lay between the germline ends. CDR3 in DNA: TGTGCCAGCAGCTTAGGGGCAGGGGATGGCTACACCTTC. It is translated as CASSLGAGDGYTF. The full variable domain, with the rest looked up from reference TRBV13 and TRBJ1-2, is AAGVIQSPRHLIKEKRETATLKCYPIPRHDTVYWYQQGPGQDPQFLISFYEKMQSDKGSIPDRFSAQQFSDYHSELNMSSLELGDSALYFCASSLGAGDGYTFGSGTRLTVV.